This paragraph reports one T cell receptor (beta chain). The sample is drawn from a study of shared clonotypes between healthy human individuals. Trimming shortened V by 3 bases and J by 6 bases, and 20 bases separated the two germline ends. Per germline, CDR1 SEHNR and CDR2 FQNEAQ (reference sequence). This CDR3 comprises 16 residues. Replicate PCRs run on sorted subsets employed 150 to 250 ng DNA, approximately 30,000 T cell genomes. Here immunoSEQ multiplex PCR was the method, and the copy in TCRdb shows in-frame clones only, minus some. The data hold under 2,500,000 clones, with approximately 94% observed a single time.

The material sequenced was naive CD4+ T cells sorted from blood. Described subset: CD45RA+ positively selected. This chain links TRBV7-9 with TRBJ2-5; either TRBD1 or TRBD2 may supply D (6 bases each). The origin of this receptor is a man aged 18 to 29 in good health. The CDR3 here is CASSFSAGEDTQTQYF. The DNA for the CDR3 is TGTGCCAGCAGCTTCAGTGCAGGGGAGGACACTCAGACCCAGTACTTC.